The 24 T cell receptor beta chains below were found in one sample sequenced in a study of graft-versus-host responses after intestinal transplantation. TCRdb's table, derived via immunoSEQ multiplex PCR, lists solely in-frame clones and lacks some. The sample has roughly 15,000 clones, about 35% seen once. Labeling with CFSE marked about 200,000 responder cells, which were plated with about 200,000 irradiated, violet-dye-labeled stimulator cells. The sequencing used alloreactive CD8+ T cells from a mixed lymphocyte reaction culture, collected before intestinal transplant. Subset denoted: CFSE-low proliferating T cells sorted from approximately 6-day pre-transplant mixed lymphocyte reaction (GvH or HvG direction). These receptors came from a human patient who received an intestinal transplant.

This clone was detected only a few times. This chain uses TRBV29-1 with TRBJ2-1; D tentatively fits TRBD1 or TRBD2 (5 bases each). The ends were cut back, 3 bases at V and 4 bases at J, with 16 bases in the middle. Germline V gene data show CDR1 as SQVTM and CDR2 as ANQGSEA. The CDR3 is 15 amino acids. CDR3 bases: TGCAGCGTTGAGGGGCTAGTCGGGATATACAATGAGCAGTTCTTC. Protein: CSVEGLVGIYNEQFF.

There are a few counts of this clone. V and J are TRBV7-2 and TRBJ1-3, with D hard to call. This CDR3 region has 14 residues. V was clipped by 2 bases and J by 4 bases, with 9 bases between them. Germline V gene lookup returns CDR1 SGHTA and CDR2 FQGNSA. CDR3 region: CASSLPGRGNTIYF. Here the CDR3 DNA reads TGTGCCAGCAGCTTACCCGGACGAGGAAACACCATATATTTT.

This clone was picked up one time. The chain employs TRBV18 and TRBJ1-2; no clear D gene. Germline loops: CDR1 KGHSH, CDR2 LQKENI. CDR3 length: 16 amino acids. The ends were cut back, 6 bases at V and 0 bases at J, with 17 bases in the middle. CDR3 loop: CASSQLWRIANYGYTF. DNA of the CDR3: TGTGCCAGCTCCCAACTGTGGCGGATAGCTAACTATGGCTACACCTTC. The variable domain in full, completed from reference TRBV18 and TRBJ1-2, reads NAGVMQNPRHLVRRRGQEARLRCSPMKGHSHVYWYRQLPEEGLKFMVYLQKENIIDESGMPKERFSAEFPKEGPSILRIQQVVRGDSAAYFCASSQLWRIANYGYTFGSGTRLTVV.

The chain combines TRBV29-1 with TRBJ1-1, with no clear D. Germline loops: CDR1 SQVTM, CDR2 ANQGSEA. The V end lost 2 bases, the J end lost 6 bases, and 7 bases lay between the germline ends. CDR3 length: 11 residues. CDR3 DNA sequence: TGCAGCGTTGAAAGCCTGGCTGAAGCTTTCTTT. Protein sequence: CSVESLAEAFF.

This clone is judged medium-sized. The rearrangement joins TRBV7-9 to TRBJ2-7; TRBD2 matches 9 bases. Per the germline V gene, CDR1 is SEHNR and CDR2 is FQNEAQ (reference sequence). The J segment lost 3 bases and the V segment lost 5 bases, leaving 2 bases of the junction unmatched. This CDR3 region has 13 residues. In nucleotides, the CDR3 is TGTGCCAGCAGCCGGACTAGCGACTACGAGCAGTACTTC. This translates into CASSRTSDYEQYF. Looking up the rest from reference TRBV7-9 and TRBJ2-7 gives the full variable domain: DTGVSQNPRHKITKRGQNVTFRCDPISEHNRLYWYRQTLGQGPEFLTYFQNEAQLEKSRLLSDRFSAERPKGSFSTLEIQRTEQGDSAMYLCASSRTSDYEQYFGPGTRLTVT.

The CDR3 loop reads CASSQVGPGDIYEQYF. In nucleotides, the CDR3 is TGCGCCAGCAGCCAAGTGGGTCCAGGGGATATTTACGAGCAGTACTTC. V and J are TRBV4-1 and TRBJ2-7; D may be TRBD1 (6 bases). V was trimmed by 1 base and J by 4 bases, leaving 17 bases between them. The germline CDR1 and CDR2 sequences are MGHRA and YSYEKL. CDR3 length: 16 amino acids.

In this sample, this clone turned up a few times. In DNA, the CDR3 is TGTGCCAGCAGCTTAATCGCGAGCCAGCCGAGGAACTACAATGAGCAGTTCTTC. This gives the protein CASSLIASQPRNYNEQFF. The chain uses TRBV7-3 and TRBJ2-1; unclear D gene. This CDR3 contains 18 residues. The germline V gene has CDR1 SGHTA and CDR2 FQGTGA. The V end lost 1 base, the J end lost 3 bases, and 19 bases lay between the germline ends.

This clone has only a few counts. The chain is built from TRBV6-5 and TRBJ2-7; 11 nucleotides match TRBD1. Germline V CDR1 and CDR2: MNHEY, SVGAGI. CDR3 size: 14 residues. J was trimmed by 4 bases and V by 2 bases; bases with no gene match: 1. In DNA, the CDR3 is TGTGCCAGCAGTTACGGGACAGGGGGTTACGAGCAGTACTTC. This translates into CASSYGTGGYEQYF.

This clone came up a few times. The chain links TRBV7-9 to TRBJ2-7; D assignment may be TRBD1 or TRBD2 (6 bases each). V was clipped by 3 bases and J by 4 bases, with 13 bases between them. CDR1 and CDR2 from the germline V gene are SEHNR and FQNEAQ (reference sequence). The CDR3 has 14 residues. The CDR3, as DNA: TGTGCCAGCAGCTTTACGGGGGCGCTTTACGAGCAGTACTTC. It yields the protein CASSFTGALYEQYF.

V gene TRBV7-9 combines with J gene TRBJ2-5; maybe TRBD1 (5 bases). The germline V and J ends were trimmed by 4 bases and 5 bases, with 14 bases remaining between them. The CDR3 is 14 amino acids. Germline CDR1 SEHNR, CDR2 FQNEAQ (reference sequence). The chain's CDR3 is CASSSSGARETQYF. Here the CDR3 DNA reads TGTGCCAGCAGCTCCTCTGGGGCGCGGGAGACCCAGTACTTC.

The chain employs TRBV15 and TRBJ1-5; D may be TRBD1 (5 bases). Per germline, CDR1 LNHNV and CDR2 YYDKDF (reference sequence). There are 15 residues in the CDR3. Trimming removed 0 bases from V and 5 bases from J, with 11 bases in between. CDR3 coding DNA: TGTGCCACCAGCAGAGATTTGGGGCGATATCAGCCCCAGCATTTT. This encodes CATSRDLGRYQPQHF. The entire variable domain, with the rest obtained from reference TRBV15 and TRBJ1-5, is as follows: DAMVIQNPRYQVTQFGKPVTLSCSQTLNHNVMYWYQQKSSQAPKLLFHYYDKDFNNEADTPDNFQSRRPNTSFCFLDIRSPGLGDTAMYLCATSRDLGRYQPQHFGDGTRLSIL.

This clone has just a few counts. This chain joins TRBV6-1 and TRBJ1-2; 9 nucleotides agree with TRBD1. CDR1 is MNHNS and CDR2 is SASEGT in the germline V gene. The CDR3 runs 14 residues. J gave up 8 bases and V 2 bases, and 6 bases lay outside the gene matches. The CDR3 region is CASSELQGAGGYTF. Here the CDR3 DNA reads TGTGCCAGCAGTGAACTACAGGGGGCAGGGGGCTACACCTTC.

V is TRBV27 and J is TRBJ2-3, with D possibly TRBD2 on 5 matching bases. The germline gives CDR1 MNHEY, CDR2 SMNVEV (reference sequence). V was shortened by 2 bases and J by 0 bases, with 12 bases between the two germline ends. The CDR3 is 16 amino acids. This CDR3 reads CASSLGAEQSTDTQYF. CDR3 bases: TGTGCCAGCAGTTTAGGAGCGGAACAAAGCACAGATACGCAGTATTTT.

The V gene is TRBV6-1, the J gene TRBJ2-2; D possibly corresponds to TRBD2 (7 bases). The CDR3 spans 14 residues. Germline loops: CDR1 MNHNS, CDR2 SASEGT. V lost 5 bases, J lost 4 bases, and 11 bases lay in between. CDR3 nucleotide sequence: TGTGCCAGCAGTATAAGGGGGGGCACCGGGGAGCTGTTTTTT. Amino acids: CASSIRGGTGELFF.

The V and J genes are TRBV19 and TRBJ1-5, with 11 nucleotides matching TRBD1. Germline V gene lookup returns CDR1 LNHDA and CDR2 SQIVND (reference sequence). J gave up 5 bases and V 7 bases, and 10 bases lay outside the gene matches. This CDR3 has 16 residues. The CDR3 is CASTARDRGSDQPQHF. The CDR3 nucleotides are TGTGCCAGTACCGCCCGGGACAGGGGGTCTGATCAGCCCCAGCATTTT.

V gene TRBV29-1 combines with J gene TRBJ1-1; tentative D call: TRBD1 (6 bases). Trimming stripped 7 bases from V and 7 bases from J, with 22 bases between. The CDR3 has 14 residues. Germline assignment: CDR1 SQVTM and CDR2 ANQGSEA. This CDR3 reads CSALTGSRGYEAFF. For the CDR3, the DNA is TGCAGCGCTCTAACAGGGTCCCGAGGGTATGAAGCTTTCTTT.

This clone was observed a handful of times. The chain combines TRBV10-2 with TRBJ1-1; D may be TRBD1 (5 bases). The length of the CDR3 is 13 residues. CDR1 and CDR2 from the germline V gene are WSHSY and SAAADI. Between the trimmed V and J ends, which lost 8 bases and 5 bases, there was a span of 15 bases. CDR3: CASGAGSRTEAFF. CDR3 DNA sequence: TGCGCCAGCGGGGCGGGGAGTAGGACTGAAGCTTTCTTT.

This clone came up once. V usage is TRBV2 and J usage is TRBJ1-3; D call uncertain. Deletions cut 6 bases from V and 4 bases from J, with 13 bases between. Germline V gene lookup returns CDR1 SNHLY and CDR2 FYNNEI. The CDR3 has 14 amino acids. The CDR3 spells CASRAEFSGNTIYF. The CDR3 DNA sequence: TGTGCCAGCAGGGCAGAGTTTTCCGGAAACACCATATATTTT. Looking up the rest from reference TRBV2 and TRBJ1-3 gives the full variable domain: EPEVTQTPSHQVTQMGQEVILRCVPISNHLYFYWYRQILGQKVEFLVSFYNNEISEKSEIFDDQFSVERPDGSNFTLKIRSTKLEDSAMYFCASRAEFSGNTIYFGEGSWLTVV.

CDR3 sequence reads: CASSKARGDREIDNSPLHF. As DNA, the CDR3 is TGTGCCAGCAGCAAAGCGCGTGGGGACAGGGAGATCGATAATTCACCCCTCCACTTT. V usage is TRBV21-1 and J usage is TRBJ1-6; the table gives TRBD1 as D, unverified against the DNA. TRBV21-1 is a recognized pseudogene. The CDR3 sequence is 19 residues long.

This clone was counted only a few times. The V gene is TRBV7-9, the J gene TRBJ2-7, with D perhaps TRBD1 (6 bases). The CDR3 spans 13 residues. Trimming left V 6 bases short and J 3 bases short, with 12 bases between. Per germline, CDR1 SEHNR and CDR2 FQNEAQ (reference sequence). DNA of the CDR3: TGTGCCAGCAGTCCCGGGGACAACTACGAGCAGTACTTC. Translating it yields CASSPGDNYEQYF. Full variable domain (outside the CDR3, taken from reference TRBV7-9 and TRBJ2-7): DTGVSQNPRHKITKRGQNVTFRCDPISEHNRLYWYRQTLGQGPEFLTYFQNEAQLEKSRLLSDRFSAERPKGSFSTLEIQRTEQGDSAMYLCASSPGDNYEQYFGPGTRLTVT.

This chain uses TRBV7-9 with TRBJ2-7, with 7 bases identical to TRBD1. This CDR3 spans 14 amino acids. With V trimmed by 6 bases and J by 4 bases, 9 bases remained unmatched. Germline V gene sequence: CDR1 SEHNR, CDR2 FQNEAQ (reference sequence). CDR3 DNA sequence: TGTGCCAGCAGTCCGACAGGGACGTTTTACGAGCAGTACTTC. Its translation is CASSPTGTFYEQYF. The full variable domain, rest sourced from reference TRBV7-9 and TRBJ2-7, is DTGVSQNPRHKITKRGQNVTFRCDPISEHNRLYWYRQTLGQGPEFLTYFQNEAQLEKSRLLSDRFSAERPKGSFSTLEIQRTEQGDSAMYLCASSPTGTFYEQYFGPGTRLTVT.

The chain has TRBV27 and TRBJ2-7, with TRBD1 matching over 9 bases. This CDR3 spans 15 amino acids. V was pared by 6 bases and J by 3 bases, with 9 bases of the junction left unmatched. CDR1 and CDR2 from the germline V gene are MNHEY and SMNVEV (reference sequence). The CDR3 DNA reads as TGTGCCAGCAGAAAATGGACAGGGGACCACTACGAGCAGTACTTC. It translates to CASRKWTGDHYEQYF.

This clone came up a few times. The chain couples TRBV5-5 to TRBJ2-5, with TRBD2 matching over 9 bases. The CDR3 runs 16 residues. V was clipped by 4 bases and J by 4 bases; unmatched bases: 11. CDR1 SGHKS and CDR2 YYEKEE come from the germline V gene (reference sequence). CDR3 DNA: TGTGCCAGCAGCCTCTCTAGCGGGGATCTCCTAGAGACCCAGTACTTC. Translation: CASSLSSGDLLETQYF.

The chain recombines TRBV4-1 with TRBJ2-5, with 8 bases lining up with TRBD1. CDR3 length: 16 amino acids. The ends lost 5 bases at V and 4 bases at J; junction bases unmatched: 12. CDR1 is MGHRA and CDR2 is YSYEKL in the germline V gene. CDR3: CASSGRTGRAGETQYF. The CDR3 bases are TGCGCCAGCAGCGGCCGGACAGGGCGTGCGGGAGAGACCCAGTACTTC.